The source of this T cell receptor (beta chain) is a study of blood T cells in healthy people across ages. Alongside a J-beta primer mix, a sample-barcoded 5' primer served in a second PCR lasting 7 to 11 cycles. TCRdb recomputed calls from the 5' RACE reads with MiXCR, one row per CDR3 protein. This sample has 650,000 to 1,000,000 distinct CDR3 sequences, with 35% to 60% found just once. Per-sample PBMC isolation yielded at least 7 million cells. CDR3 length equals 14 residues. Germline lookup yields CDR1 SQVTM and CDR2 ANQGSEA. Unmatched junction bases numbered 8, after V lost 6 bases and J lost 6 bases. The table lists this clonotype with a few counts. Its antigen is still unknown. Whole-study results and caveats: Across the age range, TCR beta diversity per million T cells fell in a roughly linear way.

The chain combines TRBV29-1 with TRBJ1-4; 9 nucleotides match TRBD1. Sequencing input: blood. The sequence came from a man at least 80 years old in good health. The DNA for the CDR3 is TGCAGCGTGAAAGGGGGGACAGGGCATGAAAAACTGTTTTTT. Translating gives CSVKGGTGHEKLFF.